The sequence of this T cell receptor (beta chain) was determined in a study of cytomegalovirus exposure and HLA in healthy donors. It was with 60 Vbeta and 13 Jbeta primers that the PCR ran. Libraries were prepared by immunoSEQ multiplex PCR; TCRdb keeps only in-frame clonotypes and omits some of them. The sample contains about 200,000 clones, around 82% of which appear only once. The CDR3 length is 16 residues. Trimming shortened V by 3 bases and J by 5 bases, and 17 bases separated the two germline ends. The sequence derives from a woman in her 30s in good health and CMV-seropositive. The sample consisted of PBMCs. The chain joins TRBV23-1 to TRBJ2-4; D is possibly TRBD1 (5 bases). TRBV23-1 is noted as an ORF with a role that remains uncertain. CDR3 region: CASSHPTVGWENIQYF. CDR3 sequence (DNA): TGCGCCAGCAGTCACCCGACAGTGGGTTGGGAAAACATTCAGTACTTC.